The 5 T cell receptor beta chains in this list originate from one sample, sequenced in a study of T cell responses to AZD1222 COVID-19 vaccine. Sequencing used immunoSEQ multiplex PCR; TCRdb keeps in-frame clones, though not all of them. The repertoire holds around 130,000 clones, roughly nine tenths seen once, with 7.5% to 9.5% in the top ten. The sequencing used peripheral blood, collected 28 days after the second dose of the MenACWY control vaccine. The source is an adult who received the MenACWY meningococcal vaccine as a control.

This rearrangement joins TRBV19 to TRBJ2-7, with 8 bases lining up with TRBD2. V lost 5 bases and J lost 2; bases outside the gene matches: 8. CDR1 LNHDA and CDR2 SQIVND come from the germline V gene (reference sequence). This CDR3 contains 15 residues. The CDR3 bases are TGTGCCAGTAGTCCTTTAGCGGGGTCCCCCTACGAGCAGTACTTC. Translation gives CASSPLAGSPYEQYF.

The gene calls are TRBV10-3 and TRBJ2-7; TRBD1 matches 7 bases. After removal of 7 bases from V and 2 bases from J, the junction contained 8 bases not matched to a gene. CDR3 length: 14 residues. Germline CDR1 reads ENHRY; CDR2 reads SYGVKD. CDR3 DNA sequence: TGTGCCATCACCCCTTCTGACAGGGCCTACGAGCAGTACTTC. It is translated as CAITPSDRAYEQYF.

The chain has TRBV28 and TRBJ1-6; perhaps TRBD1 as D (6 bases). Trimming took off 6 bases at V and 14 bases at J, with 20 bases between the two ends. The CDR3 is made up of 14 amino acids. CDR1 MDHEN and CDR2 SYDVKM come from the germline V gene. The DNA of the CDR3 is TGTGCCAGCAGACTACAGGGTGACAAGGCAGCCCTCCACTTT. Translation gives CASRLQGDKAALHF.

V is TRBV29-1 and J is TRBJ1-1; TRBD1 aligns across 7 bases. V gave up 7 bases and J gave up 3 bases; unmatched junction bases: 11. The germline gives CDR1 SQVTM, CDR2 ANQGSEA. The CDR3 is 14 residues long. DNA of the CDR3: TGCAGCGCGGCCCGGACAGGCCAATACACTGAAGCTTTCTTT. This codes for CSAARTGQYTEAFF.

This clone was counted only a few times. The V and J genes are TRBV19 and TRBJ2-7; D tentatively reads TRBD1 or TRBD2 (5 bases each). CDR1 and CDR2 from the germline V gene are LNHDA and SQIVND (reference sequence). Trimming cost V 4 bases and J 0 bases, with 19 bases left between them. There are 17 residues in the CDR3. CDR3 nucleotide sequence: TGTGCCAGTAGTAGGGGGACGCACGCCGAACCCTCCTACGAGCAGTACTTC. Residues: CASSRGTHAEPSYEQYF.